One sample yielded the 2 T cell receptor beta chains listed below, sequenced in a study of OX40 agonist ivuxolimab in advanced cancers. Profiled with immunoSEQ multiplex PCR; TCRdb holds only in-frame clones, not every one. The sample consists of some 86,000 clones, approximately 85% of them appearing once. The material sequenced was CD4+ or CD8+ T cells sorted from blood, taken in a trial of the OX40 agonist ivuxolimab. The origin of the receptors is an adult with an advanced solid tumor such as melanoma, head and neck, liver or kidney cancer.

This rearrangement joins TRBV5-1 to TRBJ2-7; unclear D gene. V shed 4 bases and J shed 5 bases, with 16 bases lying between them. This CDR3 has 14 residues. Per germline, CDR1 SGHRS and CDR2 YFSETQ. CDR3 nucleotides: TGCGCCAGCAGCCCCCTCCGGTTCTTCCACGAGCAGTACTTC. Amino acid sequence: CASSPLRFFHEQYF.

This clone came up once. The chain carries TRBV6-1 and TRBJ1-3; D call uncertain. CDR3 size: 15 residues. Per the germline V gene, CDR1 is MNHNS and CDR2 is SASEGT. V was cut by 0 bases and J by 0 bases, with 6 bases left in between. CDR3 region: CASSEAMGSGNTIYF. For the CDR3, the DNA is TGTGCCAGCAGTGAAGCTATGGGCTCTGGAAACACCATATATTTT.